Below are 2 T cell receptor beta chains sequenced from a single sample in a study of blood T cell repertoires in COVID-19. TCRdb keeps only in-frame clones here, not all; method: immunoSEQ multiplex PCR. The table shows around 36,000 clones, with 75% to 90% occurring only once. The sequenced sample was peripheral blood. The receptors were sampled from a man in his 60s with acute or convalescent COVID-19.

The count of this clone is one. V and J are TRBV3-1 (or the pseudogene TRBV3-2) and TRBJ2-5; 11 bases line up with TRBD1. V shed 4 bases and J 0 bases; nucleotides not matched to a gene: 1. The germline V gene encodes CDR1 LGHDT and CDR2 YNNKEL (reference sequence). The CDR3 extends over 15 amino acids. The CDR3: CASSRGQGDQETQYF. In DNA, the CDR3 is TGTGCCAGCAGCCGGGGACAGGGGGACCAAGAGACCCAGTACTTC.

The V and J genes are TRBV19 and TRBJ1-1; 10 nucleotides match TRBD1. Unmatched junction bases numbered 7, after V lost 5 bases and J lost 4 bases. Germline V CDR1 and CDR2: LNHDA, SQIVND (reference sequence). The CDR3 loop spans 15 amino acids. The DNA for the CDR3 is TGTGCCAGTAGTGGGGGGACAGGGGAGGGCACTGAAGCTTTCTTT. Protein product: CASSGGTGEGTEAFF.